This T cell receptor (beta chain) was identified during a study of response to subunit inactivated influenza vaccine (dated by TCRdb to the late 2010s). For the wider study: Deep quantitative profiling of the T cell receptor repertoire was used in the study to follow responses to a trivalent subunit inactivated influenza vaccine. General conclusions and limits of the study: It was suggested by the authors that each seasonal influenza vaccination may recruit only a limited number of new T cells.

A distance of 19 bases separates the germline ends of V and J, which lose 4 bases and 4 bases respectively. From the cysteine up to the phenylalanine, the CDR3 has a length of 16 residues. Here the CDR3 DNA is all that survives: 48 bases in frame from base 1. With regard to this clonotype: Its antigen target is currently unknown. Base-call qualities are not available, and no considerably larger clone is one nucleotide away.

The library was generated by RT-PCR. Sequencing relied on an Illumina HiSeq 2500. TCRdb cleaned the public reads at Q25 with fastp, built clones with MiXCR and kept in-frame beta chains. For every CDR3 protein sequence, its rows merge into one entry that carries the most common genes and DNA. The sample table contains about 530,000 distinct CDR3 sequences; only one count was recorded for roughly 12% of them. In total, the top ten clones hold approximately 10% of the sample. Sequencing used PBMCs from blood, obtained on the day of vaccination. This sequence was found in a man in his fifties who received an inactivated influenza vaccine. Donor details come from another sample of the same person, matched by shared clones. The chain is encoded by TRBV12-3 or TRBV12-4 joined to TRBJ1-1; the D segment could be TRBD1, given 5 matching bases. The base sequence is TGTGCCAGCAGTTCATTAGGAAGACAGTCCCGCACTGAAGCTTTCTTT. Translated, it reads CASSSLGRQSRTEAFF.